The 21 T cell receptor beta chains listed next were all sequenced from one sample in a study of human T cells and chemical hapten exposure (TCRdb year 2021). The library was generated by RACE. Sequenced on a NextSeq 500. Starting from the raw public reads, TCRdb applied fastp trimming at Q25, assembled clones with MiXCR and retained in-frame beta chains. Every distinct CDR3 protein forms one entry, paired with its most common genes and DNA. A total of more than 150,000 distinct CDR3 sequences appear in this sample, 24% of them only once. The leading ten clones occupy approximately 2.5% of the sample. The meaning of the sample's time point label: patch test 3, about 24 weeks after DPC sensitization. The intended sense of this specimen's treatment or condition label: therapeutic diphenylcyclopropenone sensitization with weekly scalp DPC. The starting material was whole blood, obtained in connection with sensitization to the hapten diphenylcyclopropenone (DPC). These receptor sequences come from a middle-aged woman with alopecia areata. Some clones in this sample may be carry-over from other donors' samples.

The chain recombines TRBV20-1 with TRBJ2-1, with 13 nucleotides matching TRBD2. Unmatched junction bases numbered 5, after V lost 0 bases and J lost 9 bases. The germline V gene has CDR1 DFQATT and CDR2 SNEGSKA (reference sequence). The CDR3 has 15 residues. The CDR3 loop is CSARDGTSGTSEQFF. The CDR3 DNA sequence: TGCAGTGCTAGAGATGGGACTAGCGGGACTTCTGAGCAGTTCTTC.

The chain uses TRBV13 and TRBJ2-3, with a tentative D call TRBD2 (6 bases). The CDR3 loop spans 13 amino acids. CDR1 PRHDT and CDR2 FYEKMQ come from the germline V gene (reference sequence). V lost 4 bases and J 13 bases, leaving 18 bases between the germline ends. In DNA, the CDR3 is TGTGCCAGCAGCTCTACCGGGACTCCGTGGAAGTATTTT. It specifies CASSSTGTPWKYF.

The table lists this clonotype with a few counts. This chain connects TRBV4-1 to TRBJ1-5; weak D call: TRBD1 (6 bases). The CDR3 has 16 residues. Germline lookup yields CDR1 MGHRA and CDR2 YSYEKL. Trimming removed 4 bases from V and 3 bases from J, with 16 bases in between. The CDR3: CASSLTATGANQPQHF. Written as DNA, the CDR3 is TGCGCCAGCAGCCTCACCGCGACAGGAGCCAATCAGCCCCAGCATTTT.

The CDR3 protein is CASSREYEDREQYF. The CDR3 DNA follows: TGTGCCAGCAGCCGAGAATACGAGGATCGCGAGCAGTACTTC. The chain employs TRBV27 and TRBJ2-7; D uncertain. CDR1 and CDR2 (germline): MNHEY, SMNVEV (reference sequence). This CDR3 comprises 14 residues. V shed 6 bases and J shed 6 bases, with 18 bases lying between them.

This clonotype was seen a handful of times. The CDR3 here is CASNKDSFNEQFF. The DNA for the CDR3 is TGTGCCAGCAATAAGGACAGTTTCAATGAGCAGTTCTTC. This chain links TRBV6-2 or TRBV6-3 with TRBJ2-1, with D perhaps matching TRBD1 (6 bases). Germline loops: CDR1 MNHEY, CDR2 SVGEGT. This CDR3 is built from 13 residues. Trimming pared 7 bases from V and 6 bases from J, leaving 13 bases between.

This clonotype was counted between two and nine times. The rearrangement uses TRBV11-2 and TRBJ2-2; 11 bases are a match to TRBD2. This CDR3 is built from 17 residues. Losses at the gene ends were 5 bases for V and 2 bases for J; bases not matched to a gene: 7. Germline values: CDR1 SGHAT, CDR2 FQNNGV. The DNA for the CDR3 is TGTGCCAGCAGCCCGCCGACTAGCGGGACCAACACCGGGGAGCTGTTTTTT. Protein sequence: CASSPPTSGTNTGELFF.

The chain is built from TRBV6-5 and TRBJ2-7, with 10 nucleotides matching TRBD2. Germline V gives CDR1 MNHEY, CDR2 SVGAGI. V dropped 5 bases and J dropped 5; count of bases not matched to a gene: 6. The CDR3 spans 14 residues. The CDR3 loop reads CASSPSGSPNEQYF. The CDR3 DNA reads as TGTGCCAGCAGTCCTAGCGGGAGTCCCAACGAGCAGTACTTC.

The rearrangement joins TRBV4-2 to TRBJ2-1; 8 positions match TRBD2. V was clipped by 5 bases and J by 5 bases; unmatched bases: 11. The V gene's germline CDR1 is LGHNA and CDR2 YNFKEQ. This CDR3 has 16 residues. The DNA for the CDR3 is TGTGCCAGCAGCTCCTCGGGTAGCGGGATTGACAATGAGCAGTTCTTC. This translates into CASSSSGSGIDNEQFF.

This chain joins TRBV7-2 and TRBJ1-4; no firm D call. Germline assignment: CDR1 SGHTA and CDR2 FQGNSA. V dropped 1 base and J dropped 3 bases, with 6 bases sitting between them. The CDR3 extends over 14 amino acids. The CDR3 protein is CASSLGVSNEKLFF. Here the CDR3 DNA reads TGTGCCAGCAGCTTAGGGGTTTCTAATGAAAAACTGTTTTTT.

This clonotype was counted between two and nine times. The chain recombines TRBV2 with TRBJ1-5; tentatively, D is TRBD1 (5 bases). The germline CDR1 and CDR2 sequences are SNHLY and FYNNEI. With 4 bases removed from V and 4 bases from J, the gap between germline ends came to 14 bases. The CDR3 is made up of 15 amino acids. CDR3 loop: CASSGWGARNQPQHF. As DNA, the CDR3 is TGTGCCAGCAGTGGCTGGGGCGCGAGGAATCAGCCCCAGCATTTT.

The V call is TRBV4-1, the J call TRBJ1-5; D may be TRBD1 (5 bases). The V gene lost 1 base and the J gene lost 0 bases, with 7 bases spanning the gap. The CDR3 runs 15 residues. The V gene's germline CDR1 is MGHRA and CDR2 YSYEKL. The DNA of the CDR3 is TGCGCCAGCAGCCAAGGGACATATAGCAATCAGCCCCAGCATTTT. Protein sequence: CASSQGTYSNQPQHF.

This clonotype was seen more than once but under ten times. The gene calls are TRBV3-1 and TRBJ1-1; D unclear. Trimming took 0 bases from V and 0 from J, leaving 2 bases between them. The CDR3 totals 13 residues. The germline V gene encodes CDR1 LGHDT and CDR2 YNNKEL (reference sequence). The CDR3 DNA follows: TGTGCCAGCAGCCAAGAACTGAACACTGAAGCTTTCTTT. It yields the protein CASSQELNTEAFF.

At least ten counts were recorded for this clonotype. The gene calls are TRBV20-1 and TRBJ1-3; no firm D call. Between the trimmed V and J ends, which lost 0 bases and 3 bases, there was a span of 6 bases. Germline CDR1 is DFQATT and CDR2 is SNEGSKA (reference sequence). There are 13 residues in the CDR3. Here the CDR3 reads CSARDLDGNTIYF. In nucleotides, the CDR3 is TGCAGTGCTAGAGATTTAGATGGAAACACCATATATTTT.

This chain links TRBV10-3 with TRBJ1-4; D perhaps matches TRBD1 (6 bases). The CDR3 runs 14 residues. Trimming removed 3 bases from V and 4 bases from J, with 9 bases in between. The germline gives CDR1 ENHRY, CDR2 SYGVKD. CDR3 sequence (DNA): TGTGCCATCAGTGAACAGGGCCTTAATGAAAAACTGTTTTTT. This codes for CAISEQGLNEKLFF.

This clonotype turned up a few times. J is TRBJ1-3 and V is TRBV7-9, with D uncertain. The germline gives CDR1 SEHNR, CDR2 FQNEAQ (reference sequence). The V end was cut by 1 base, the J end by 2 bases, with 6 bases between. CDR3 length equals 14 residues. CDR3 sequence reads: CASSLGAAGNTIYF. The CDR3 nucleotides are TGTGCCAGCAGCTTAGGGGCGGCTGGAAACACCATATATTTT.

The V and J genes are TRBV7-2 and TRBJ2-5; the match to TRBD1 covers 10 bases. In germline, CDR1 is SGHTA, CDR2 FQGNSA. V trimming: 2 bases; J trimming: 6 bases; junction bases outside the gene matches: 9. This CDR3 is 16 amino acids long. CDR3 region: CASSLFSRDRGQTQYF. Here the CDR3 DNA reads TGTGCCAGCAGCTTATTCTCCCGGGACAGGGGACAGACCCAGTACTTC.

The chain links TRBV12-3 or TRBV12-4 to TRBJ2-7, with D unclear. Trimming took 3 bases from V and 2 from J, leaving 11 bases between them. The CDR3 loop spans 14 amino acids. This chain's CDR3 is CASSFTDGPYEQYF. The DNA for the CDR3 is TGTGCCAGCAGTTTTACAGACGGACCCTACGAGCAGTACTTC.

The rearrangement links TRBV20-1 to TRBJ2-1; 7 positions match TRBD2. Trimming took 3 bases from V and 4 from J; bases not matched to a gene: 9. The V gene's germline CDR1 is DFQATT and CDR2 SNEGSKA (reference sequence). The CDR3 runs to 15 residues. The CDR3 is CSASRPGGFYNEQFF. DNA of the CDR3: TGCAGTGCTAGTCGTCCGGGAGGCTTTTACAATGAGCAGTTCTTC.

A few counts support this clonotype. The chain recombines TRBV7-3 with TRBJ2-1, with TRBD1 matching over 11 bases. The CDR3 runs 15 residues. The V and J ends lost 5 bases and 8 bases, in that order; junction bases with no gene match: 8. Germline CDR1 and CDR2: SGHTA and FQGTGA. CDR3 DNA sequence: TGTGCCAGCAGCCGGACAGGGGGCGACGAGTATGAGCAGTTCTTC. Its protein product is CASSRTGGDEYEQFF.

There are a few counts of this clonotype. J is TRBJ2-7 and V is TRBV7-8, with D possibly matching TRBD2 (6 bases). CDR3 length equals 13 residues. Trimming shortened V by 0 bases and J by 7 bases, and 10 bases separated the two germline ends. Germline V gene sequence: CDR1 SGHVS, CDR2 FQNEAQ. The CDR3: CASSLALAGEQYF. The CDR3 DNA reads as TGTGCCAGCAGCTTAGCACTAGCTGGGGAGCAGTACTTC.

This clonotype occurred a few times. The V call is TRBV7-3, the J call TRBJ1-5; D gene ambiguous. Germline assignment: CDR1 SGHTA and CDR2 FQGTGA. The CDR3 totals 13 residues. The V end was cut by 0 bases, the J end by 4 bases, with 4 bases between. Here the CDR3 DNA reads TGTGCCAGCAGCTTAACGGATAATCAGCCCCAGCATTTT. Protein: CASSLTDNQPQHF.